One T cell receptor (beta chain) is described in this entry. Its antigen target is currently unknown. No base quality information exists; no much larger clone differs at one position. The record originates from a study of OX40 agonist ivuxolimab in advanced cancers. At the level of the whole study: Ivuxolimab, which targeted the costimulatory receptor OX40 (CD134), was an agonistic, fully human IgG2 monoclonal antibody. Intravenous ivuxolimab was administered to patients every 2 weeks at six dose levels: 0.01, 0.1, 0.3, 1.5, 3 and 10 mg/kg. Of the approximately 54 dose-escalation patients, hepatocellular carcinoma was present in roughly 19, melanoma in approximately 15, renal cell carcinoma in 9 and head and neck cancer in 9. In the dose-escalation cohort, over 65% of patients were male, and the mean age was approximately 60 years, with a range of about 20 to 79. Prior anti-PD-1, anti-PD-L1 or anti-CTLA-4 therapy was permitted, and roughly two fifths of dose-escalation patients had received checkpoint inhibitors. Partial responses occurred in three dose-escalation patients, of whom one had hepatocellular carcinoma and two had cutaneous melanoma. The point of sequencing TCRbeta in the periphery was to test whether ivuxolimab changed TCR sequence diversity and drove clonal T-cell expansion. The paper describes the monotherapy dose-escalation part (N = 52 patients) of the phase I trial of ivuxolimab. The paper as a whole reports these results and caveats: Low levels of normalized T-cell clonal expansion were also seen in some nonresponding patients. In the 0.1-3.0 mg/kg groups, partial responders were among the patients with the lowest normalized peripheral clonal expansion, particularly in CD8+ T cells. At doses from 0.1 to 3.0 mg/kg, clonal expansion was seen in both CD4+ and CD8+ blood T cells between baseline and week 6. After ivuxolimab, more expanded clones were found on average in CD8+ T cells than in CD4+ T cells. The antigen specificity of the peripheral T cells that underwent clonal expansion was not determined.

The trial excluded patients who had a history of autoimmune disease or who were on systemic immunosuppression. Peripheral blood for TCR sequencing was collected from all dose cohorts at baseline, on cycle 4 day 1, and on cycle 7 day 1. The samples were taken from a phase I, first-in-human, multicenter, open-label dose-escalation trial of ivuxolimab. The trial enrolled adults with locally advanced or metastatic head and neck squamous cell, hepatocellular, melanoma or renal cell carcinoma. CD4+ and CD8+ T cells were sorted separately from peripheral blood before TCR sequencing. Genomic DNA was extracted from sorted cells for sequencing of the TCRbeta CDR3 region. TCRbeta CDR3 regions were sequenced using the immunoSEQ Assay. TCRdb carries this immuneACCESS record with in-frame sequences only. Its versions omit some clonotypes, under half of them owing to an unresolved V gene in the studies checked, with the rest unexplained. The sample table shows more than 65,000 clones, and 92% are seen once. Of the sample, about 8.6% falls within the top ten clones.

The CDR3 starts with the cysteine, ends with the phenylalanine, and has 14 residues. Only CDR3 DNA remains: 42 bases, in frame from the first base. CDR1 SGHDT and CDR2 YYEEEE were looked up in the germline V gene. The V end loses 4 bases and the J end loses 2 bases, and a stretch of 13 bases separates them. This sequence originates from an adult with an advanced solid tumor such as melanoma, head and neck, liver or kidney cancer. Here the chain combines TRBV5-6 and TRBJ2-7; the D gene assignment is ambiguous. The specimen was CD4+ or CD8+ T cells sorted from blood, collected in a trial of the OX40 agonist ivuxolimab. The DNA sequence is as follows: TGTGCCAGCAGCACGTTAGTTGGGACCTACGAGCAGTACTTC. Protein translation: CASSTLVGTYEQYF. When the CDR3 is completed using the reference TRBV5-6 and TRBJ2-7 genes on either side, the full variable domain is DAGVTQSPTHLIKTRGQQVTLRCSPKSGHDTVSWYQQALGQGPQFIFQYYEEEERQRGNFPDRFSGHQFPNYSSELNVNALLLGDSALYLCASSTLVGTYEQYFGPGTRLTVT.